This T cell receptor beta chain was identified in a study of identical twins. The V gene's germline CDR1 is SGHAT and CDR2 FQNNGV. The CDR3 covers 15 residues. Trimming stripped 1 base from V and 3 bases from J, with 9 bases between. This clonotype was detected only a few times. What it recognizes is unknown. Points from the study as a whole: Less excess twin sharing appeared in beta out-of-frame sequences. Memory repertoires lacked the insertion deficit that abundant cord blood beta clonotypes showed. Twins shared out-of-frame alpha sequences with excess low generation probability.

TCRdb analysed the 5' RACE reads with MiXCR anew, one entry per CDR3 protein. Of around 530,000 distinct CDR3 sequences in the sample, about 15% are singletons; the top ten hold nearly 0.45%. The same data also went into a second study, on yellow fever vaccine responses in identical twins. According to that study: Reported findings indicate that twins' vaccine T cell responses seemed partially convergent, partially personalized.

This chain connects TRBV11-2 to TRBJ2-2; either TRBD1 or TRBD2 may fit D (5 bases each). The sequenced sample consisted of CD4+ T cells sorted from blood. This sequence was found in a woman aged 18 to 35 in good health. This CDR3 is CASSLGPGHTGELFF. The CDR3 DNA follows: TGTGCCAGCAGCTTAGGTCCGGGGCACACCGGGGAGCTGTTTTTT.